This record covers a single T cell receptor beta chain. The data were obtained in a study of blood T cell repertoires in COVID-19. Study details: The United States, Italy and Spain provided the acute and convalescent COVID-19 samples.

Per the study methods: Estimation of nucleated cell counts relied on the amplification of reference gene primers. TCRdb's table, derived via immunoSEQ multiplex PCR, lists solely in-frame clones and lacks some. Clone size and the V and J calls come from that table; the DNA yielded D and trimming. The sample has some 100,000 clones, around nine tenths seen once. Germline V gives CDR1 SGHTS, CDR2 YDEGEE. This CDR3 is 16 amino acids long. J gave up 0 bases and V 4 bases, and 6 bases lay outside the gene matches. The material sequenced was peripheral blood. The clonotype originates from a man aged 45-65 years with COVID-19, enrolled during active disease. The gene calls are TRBV5-8 and TRBJ1-5; 8 nucleotides agree with TRBD1. CDR3 bases: TGTGCCAGCAGCCCTGGACAGGGTAATAGCAATCAGCCCCAGCATTTT. The encoded protein is CASSPGQGNSNQPQHF.